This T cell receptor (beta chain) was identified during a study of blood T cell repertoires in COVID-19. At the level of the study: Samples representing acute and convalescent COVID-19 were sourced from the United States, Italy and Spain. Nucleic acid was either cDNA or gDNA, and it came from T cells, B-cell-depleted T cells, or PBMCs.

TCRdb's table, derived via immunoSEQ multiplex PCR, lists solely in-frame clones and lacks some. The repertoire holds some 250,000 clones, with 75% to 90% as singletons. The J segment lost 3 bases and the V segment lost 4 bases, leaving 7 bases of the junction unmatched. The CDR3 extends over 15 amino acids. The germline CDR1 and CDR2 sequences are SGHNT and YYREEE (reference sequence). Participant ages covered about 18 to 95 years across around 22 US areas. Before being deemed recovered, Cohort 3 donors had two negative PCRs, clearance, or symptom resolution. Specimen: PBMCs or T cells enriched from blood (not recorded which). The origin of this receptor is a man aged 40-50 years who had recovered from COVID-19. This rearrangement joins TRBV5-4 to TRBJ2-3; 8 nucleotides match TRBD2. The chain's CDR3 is CASSTGLGLTDTQYF. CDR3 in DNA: TGTGCCAGCAGCACGGGACTAGGTCTGACAGATACGCAGTATTTT.